This TCR beta chain derives from a study of tumor-infiltrating lymphocytes in primary liver carcinoma. Germline CDR1 SQVTM, CDR2 ANQGSEA. V lost 4 bases and J lost 6, with 13 bases in between. CDR3 size: 12 residues. To note about this clonotype: This may come from a read error, since a much larger clone is one base off.

Priming with a constant-region primer yielded TCR beta cDNA from about 510 ng total RNA. ARM-PCR, slightly modified, supplied the TCR beta libraries through three nested multiplex PCR rounds. Rounds one and two of PCR, each of 10 to 11 cycles, were primed with TRBV1-TRBV30 forward primers and a C-beta reverse primer. TCRdb analysed the multiplex PCR reads with MiXCR anew, one entry per CDR3 protein. The data show fewer than 400,000 distinct CDR3 sequences, with 65% seen just once and more than 8.5% held by the top ten. Alongside blood RNA obtained from unsorted whole blood, germline DNA was also extracted.

Sequenced sample: peripheral blood. The chain carries TRBV29-1 and TRBJ2-7; D gene unclear. The origin of this receptor is a man aged 35 to 55 with primary liver carcinoma and hepatitis B virus infection. The CDR3, as DNA: TGCAGCGTTGCGGAAGGACCCTGCGAGCAGTACTTC. As protein: CSVAEGPCEQYF.